The 24 T cell receptor beta chains presented below share a single source sample, sequenced in a study of blood T cell repertoires in COVID-19. Data came from immunoSEQ multiplex PCR; TCRdb stores just in-frame clones and leaves some out. The sample gives 200,000 to 250,000 clones, about 76% of which show up once; more than 8.5% is in the top ten. The sequenced material came from PBMCs or T cells enriched from blood (not recorded which). All receptors derive from a woman in her fifties or sixties with acute COVID-19.

The chain is built from TRBV24-1 and TRBJ2-5; TRBD2 agrees at 9 bases. The CDR3 length is 17 residues. V dropped 3 bases and J dropped 4; count of bases not matched to a gene: 11. Germline values: CDR1 KGHDR, CDR2 SFDVKD. The CDR3 DNA follows: TGTGCCACCAGTGATCAAAGCGGGAGGTCACCCCTAGAGACCCAGTACTTC. Amino acids: CATSDQSGRSPLETQYF.

The V and J genes are TRBV28 and TRBJ2-7, with 8 positions matching TRBD1. The trim removed 5 bases at V and 1 base at J, leaving 10 bases unmatched. This CDR3 spans 16 amino acids. From germline, CDR1 is MDHEN and CDR2 SYDVKM. The CDR3 coding sequence is TGTGCCAGCAGTACCGGTAGGACAGGGTCATCCTACGAGCAGTACTTC. Encoded protein: CASSTGRTGSSYEQYF.

The chain combines TRBV11-2 with TRBJ1-6, with TRBD1 matching over 7 bases. Unmatched junction bases numbered 6, after V lost 3 bases and J lost 10 bases. The CDR3 sequence is 14 residues long. Germline assignment: CDR1 SGHAT and CDR2 FQNNGV. The CDR3 bases are TGTGCCAGCAGCTTTCAGAACAGGGGATCACCCCTCCACTTT. It specifies CASSFQNRGSPLHF.

The V gene is TRBV24-1, the J gene TRBJ2-5; possible D gene TRBD2, 6 bases. This CDR3 spans 17 amino acids. Germline CDR1 is KGHDR and CDR2 is SFDVKD. Trimming left V 2 bases short and J 5 bases short, with 20 bases between. For the CDR3, the DNA is TGTGCCACCAGTGATTCCCCAATGGGGGGACTCCGGGAGACCCAGTACTTC. Amino acid sequence: CATSDSPMGGLRETQYF.

In its sample, this clone was seen a few times. The gene calls are TRBV4-3 and TRBJ1-1; D is ambiguous. This CDR3 is 17 amino acids long. Germline lookup yields CDR1 LGHNA and CDR2 YSLEER. V was trimmed by 1 base and J by 3 bases, leaving 18 bases between them. The CDR3 region is CASSQALAPWTDTEAFF. CDR3 in DNA: TGCGCCAGCAGCCAAGCATTAGCCCCATGGACTGACACTGAAGCTTTCTTT.

This clone was detected once. DNA of the CDR3: TGTGCCAGCAGCTTTGTTCCTGAGACCCAGTACTTC. Translation: CASSFVPETQYF. The chain employs TRBV11-2 and TRBJ2-5; no clear D. Germline CDR1 reads SGHAT; CDR2 reads FQNNGV. The CDR3 runs 12 residues. V gave up 3 bases and J gave up 5 bases, with 7 bases separating them.

This rearrangement joins TRBV7-2 to TRBJ2-4; tentative D call: TRBD1 (6 bases). The germline V gene has CDR1 SGHTA and CDR2 FQGNSA. The CDR3 runs 16 residues. Trimming took 0 bases from V and 7 from J, leaving 16 bases between them. DNA for the CDR3: TGTGCCAGCAGCTTAGCAGCTACAGGGATGGGGAACATTCAGTACTTC. It specifies CASSLAATGMGNIQYF. The whole variable domain, filled in from reference TRBV7-2 and TRBJ2-4, reads GAGVSQSPSNKVTEKGKDVELRCDPISGHTALYWYRQSLGQGLEFLIYFQGNSAPDKSGLPSDRFSAERTGGSVSTLTIQRTQQEDSAVYLCASSLAATGMGNIQYFGAGTRLSVL.

The rearrangement uses TRBV7-2 and TRBJ1-2; D is uncertain. V shed 2 bases and J shed 2 bases, with 12 bases lying between them. CDR1 and CDR2 (germline): SGHTA, FQGNSA. CDR3 length equals 15 residues. The CDR3 DNA follows: TGTGCCAGCAGCTTATACGGCGGACTGAACTATGGCTACACCTTC. It encodes CASSLYGGLNYGYTF. Full variable domain (remainder filled in from reference TRBV7-2 and TRBJ1-2): GAGVSQSPSNKVTEKGKDVELRCDPISGHTALYWYRQSLGQGLEFLIYFQGNSAPDKSGLPSDRFSAERTGGSVSTLTIQRTQQEDSAVYLCASSLYGGLNYGYTFGSGTRLTVV.

The rearrangement links TRBV6-1 to TRBJ2-5, with a weak D call TRBD2 (6 bases). With 0 bases removed from V and 4 bases from J, the gap between germline ends came to 15 bases. The CDR3 consists of 16 residues. Germline V lookup: CDR1 MNHNS, CDR2 SASEGT. The CDR3 DNA sequence: TGTGCCAGCAGTGAAGCCTTCGCGGGAATTGGAGAGACCCAGTACTTC. Protein: CASSEAFAGIGETQYF.

V is TRBV30 and J is TRBJ2-1; 8 nucleotides align to TRBD2. The length of the CDR3 is 19 residues. The germline CDR1 and CDR2 sequences are GTSNPN and SVGIG (reference sequence). Germline trimming cut 4 bases from V and 1 base from J; bases unmatched to any gene: 18. CDR3 in amino acids: CAWTRQARRLAGSYNEQFF. The CDR3 nucleotides read TGTGCCTGGACCCGACAGGCAAGGAGGTTAGCGGGATCCTACAATGAGCAGTTCTTC.

This chain joins TRBV28 and TRBJ1-4; D is ambiguous. V dropped 5 bases and J dropped 0 bases, with 10 bases sitting between them. The CDR3 is 15 residues long. In germline, CDR1 is MDHEN, CDR2 SYDVKM. For the CDR3, the DNA is TGTGCCAGCAGTCCCCAGTCAACAACTAATGAAAAACTGTTTTTT. This sequence encodes CASSPQSTTNEKLFF.

This clone showed up just a few times. The V and J genes are TRBV5-1 and TRBJ2-2, with D possibly matching TRBD2 (5 bases). The CDR3 loop spans 14 amino acids. With 0 bases removed from V and 6 bases from J, the gap between germline ends came to 9 bases. Germline values: CDR1 SGHRS, CDR2 YFSETQ. CDR3: CASSLVTRAGELFF. In DNA form, the CDR3 reads TGCGCCAGCAGCTTGGTAACGCGGGCCGGGGAGCTGTTTTTT.

The chain employs TRBV29-1 and TRBJ2-7, with D possibly being TRBD2 (7 bases). Trimming stripped 4 bases from V and 2 bases from J, with 12 bases between. Germline CDR1 is SQVTM and CDR2 is ANQGSEA. The CDR3 extends over 13 amino acids. The CDR3 DNA reads TGCAGCGTTGTGGCGGGGGCCCCCTACGAGCAGTACTTC. Its translation is CSVVAGAPYEQYF.

The chain combines TRBV5-1 with TRBJ2-5; 8 nucleotides match TRBD2. The CDR3 runs 14 residues. Germline CDR1 and CDR2: SGHRS and YFSETQ. V lost 4 bases and J lost 0; bases outside the gene matches: 2. CDR3 residues: CASSPGGNQETQYF. The CDR3 DNA reads as TGCGCCAGCAGCCCGGGGGGGAACCAAGAGACCCAGTACTTC.

This clone showed up just a few times. This chain links TRBV4-1 with TRBJ1-2; TRBD1 might be the D (6 bases). Trimming pared 4 bases from V and 2 bases from J, leaving 23 bases between. There are 18 residues in the CDR3. The germline gives CDR1 MGHRA, CDR2 YSYEKL. CDR3 bases: TGCGCCAGCAGCCCCGGACCTCCCAGGGGCGGCCTCAACTATGGCTACACCTTC. Its protein is CASSPGPPRGGLNYGYTF.

This clone was detected a few times. In DNA form, the CDR3 reads TGTGCCAGTAGTGTACAGCCTTCTGGGGCCAACGTCCTGACTTTC. This codes for CASSVQPSGANVLTF. V and J are TRBV19 and TRBJ2-6, with D unclear. This CDR3 comprises 15 residues. Deletions cut 5 bases from V and 1 base from J, with 9 bases between. Germline loops: CDR1 LNHDA, CDR2 SQIVND (reference sequence).

The J gene is TRBJ1-5, the V gene TRBV7-2; D might be TRBD1 (5 bases). Per the germline V gene, CDR1 is SGHTA and CDR2 is FQGNSA. CDR3 length: 15 amino acids. V lost 4 bases and J lost 2, with 12 bases in between. The CDR3 loop is CASSSSRAGNQPQHF. In DNA, the CDR3 is TGTGCCAGCAGCTCTTCCAGGGCTGGCAATCAGCCCCAGCATTTT.

A note on this clone: At the DNA level, this CDR3 is encoded by other sequences in the same sample as well. The chain recombines TRBV7-2 with TRBJ1-4; D is unclear. Trimming cost V 5 bases and J 3 bases, with 10 bases left between them. The CDR3 is 14 amino acids. Germline CDR1 and CDR2: SGHTA and FQGNSA. The CDR3 reads CASSPGGSNEKLFF. CDR3 bases: TGTGCCAGCAGCCCGGGTGGGTCTAATGAAAAACTGTTTTTT.

V usage is TRBV30 and J usage is TRBJ2-7, with 7 bases that match TRBD1. V lost 5 bases, J lost 6 bases, and 7 bases stayed unmatched. The CDR3 length is 12 residues. Germline V gene sequence: CDR1 GTSNPN, CDR2 SVGIG (reference sequence). CDR3 coding DNA: TGTGCCTGGGGCCTGACAGGGTCCGAGCAGTACTTC. Protein product: CAWGLTGSEQYF.

The chain is built from TRBV7-9 and TRBJ2-7, with D possibly being TRBD1 (6 bases). The CDR3 consists of 13 residues. Between the trimmed V and J ends, which lost 3 bases and 7 bases, there was a span of 13 bases. Per germline, CDR1 SEHNR and CDR2 FQNEAQ (reference sequence). The CDR3 DNA follows: TGTGCCAGCAGCTTGAATACAGGGTGGGAGCAGTACTTC. Protein product: CASSLNTGWEQYF.

V and J are TRBV11-3 and TRBJ1-1; D is possibly TRBD1 (5 bases). CDR3 length equals 15 residues. Germline CDR1 SGHNT, CDR2 YENEEA. Trimming left V 0 bases short and J 4 bases short, with 12 bases between. This CDR3 is CASSLDRGLGTEAFF. The CDR3 DNA follows: TGTGCCAGCAGCTTAGATCGGGGGTTAGGCACTGAAGCTTTCTTT.

The rearrangement joins TRBV19 to TRBJ1-5, with D perhaps matching TRBD1 (6 bases). The CDR3 has 13 amino acids. Germline assignment: CDR1 LNHDA and CDR2 SQIVND (reference sequence). The V and J ends lost 7 bases and 4 bases respectively, with 11 bases between them. The CDR3 bases are TGTGCCAGTACCAATCAGGGGAATCAGCCCCAGCATTTT. Residues: CASTNQGNQPQHF.

The chain joins TRBV6-2 or TRBV6-3 to TRBJ1-1, with 11 bases fitting TRBD1. From germline, CDR1 is MNHEY and CDR2 SVGEGT. V lost 4 bases and J lost 1; bases outside the gene matches: 11. This CDR3 has 18 residues. The CDR3 reads CASSSTGTGGFRNTEAFF. The DNA of the CDR3 is TGTGCCAGCAGTTCGACCGGGACAGGGGGATTCAGGAACACTGAAGCTTTCTTT.

This chain links TRBV28 with TRBJ2-7; D may be TRBD1 (5 bases). Between the trimmed V and J ends, which lost 3 bases and 2 bases, there was a span of 11 bases. The CDR3 is made up of 14 amino acids. Germline CDR1 and CDR2: MDHEN and SYDVKM. CDR3 sequence (DNA): TGTGCCAGCAGTTTTCAGGGTTTGACCTACGAGCAGTACTTC. It codes for CASSFQGLTYEQYF.